The 27 T cell receptor beta chains given below trace back to one sample, sequenced in a study of blood T cell repertoires in COVID-19. The table came from immunoSEQ multiplex PCR; TCRdb's copy has only in-frame clones and leaves some out. Found here are 90,000 to 100,000 clones, over 75% of them singletons; the top ten hold around 10%. The specimen was peripheral blood. These TCRs come from a woman aged 80 or older with acute or convalescent COVID-19.

This sequence joins TRBV5-1 and TRBJ1-1; 7 positions match TRBD1. The length of the CDR3 is 15 residues. The V gene end was trimmed by 0 bases and the J gene end by 1 base; junction bases not matched to a gene: 3. Germline V gives CDR1 SGHRS, CDR2 YFSETQ. The CDR3 sequence is CASSLEGASNTEAFF. The CDR3 DNA reads TGCGCCAGCAGCTTGGAGGGGGCTTCGAACACTGAAGCTTTCTTT. Full variable domain (missing parts from reference TRBV5-1 and TRBJ1-1): KAGVTQTPRYLIKTRGQQVTLSCSPISGHRSVSWYQQTPGQGLQFLFEYFSETQRNKGNFPGRFSGRQFSNSRSEMNVSTLELGDSALYLCASSLEGASNTEAFFGQGTRLTVV.

The chain couples TRBV6-2 or TRBV6-3 to TRBJ2-2, with D unclear. V dropped 6 bases and J dropped 8 bases, with 16 bases sitting between them. CDR1 MNHEY and CDR2 SVGEGT come from the germline V gene. The CDR3 is 14 amino acids. CDR3 amino acids: CASSQPPQRGELFF. DNA of the CDR3: TGTGCCAGCAGCCAGCCCCCCCAGAGGGGGGAGCTGTTTTTT.

This clone has a single count. The V call is TRBV27, the J call TRBJ2-6; 12 bases are shared with TRBD1. The CDR3 contains 18 residues. Unmatched junction bases numbered 7, after V lost 5 bases and J lost 2 bases. CDR1 is MNHEY, CDR2 SMNVEV, per germline (reference sequence). The CDR3 here is CASSPGTGGAPGANVLTF. In DNA form, the CDR3 reads TGTGCCAGCAGTCCGGGGACAGGGGGCGCCCCTGGGGCCAACGTCCTGACTTTC. Full variable domain (missing parts from reference TRBV27 and TRBJ2-6): EAQVTQNPRYLITVTGKKLTVTCSQNMNHEYMSWYRQDPGLGLRQIYYSMNVEVTDKGDVPEGYKVSRKEKRNFPLILESPSPNQTSLYFCASSPGTGGAPGANVLTFGAGSRLTVL.

The chain employs TRBV18 and TRBJ1-5, with D unclear. Trimming removed 3 bases from V and 1 base from J, with 7 bases in between. The length of the CDR3 is 14 residues. Germline V gene sequence: CDR1 KGHSH, CDR2 LQKENI. The CDR3 DNA is TGTGCCAGCTCACCCGGTCCCAGCAATCAGCCCCAGCATTTT. Its protein is CASSPGPSNQPQHF.

Only a few counts were recorded for this clone. V usage is TRBV28 and J usage is TRBJ1-2; D is ambiguous. Germline V CDR1 and CDR2: MDHEN, SYDVKM. This CDR3 spans 14 amino acids. V shed 3 bases and J shed 4 bases, with 12 bases lying between them. The CDR3 DNA sequence: TGTGCCAGCAGTTTGCGGGCTCACAGCTATGGCTACACCTTC. It translates to CASSLRAHSYGYTF.

This clone appeared a single time. The sample carries other DNA sequences with the same CDR3. The chain joins TRBV28 to TRBJ2-3, with D possibly matching TRBD1 (6 bases). The CDR3 loop spans 14 amino acids. Between the trimmed V and J ends, which lost 3 bases and 3 bases, there was a span of 10 bases. Germline CDR1 reads MDHEN; CDR2 reads SYDVKM. The CDR3 DNA follows: TGTGCCAGCAGTTTTGGCAGGGGTACAGATACGCAGTATTTT. Amino acid sequence: CASSFGRGTDTQYF.

The chain employs TRBV7-9 and TRBJ2-1, with 11 bases aligning to TRBD2. The length of the CDR3 is 18 residues. The ends lost 0 bases at V and 4 bases at J; junction bases unmatched: 8. Germline V gene sequence: CDR1 SEHNR, CDR2 FQNEAQ (reference sequence). The CDR3 DNA reads as TGTGCCAGCAGCTTAGCCTTTTCAACTAGCGGGGGATACAATGAGCAGTTCTTC. Translated: CASSLAFSTSGGYNEQFF.

CDR3 residues: CASSLLTDTQYF. As DNA, the CDR3 is TGTGCCAGCAGTCTCCTCACAGATACGCAGTATTTT. This chain joins TRBV6-5 and TRBJ2-3; D is unclear. The germline CDR1 and CDR2 sequences are MNHEY and SVGAGI. Trimming pared 5 bases from V and 2 bases from J, leaving 5 bases between. This CDR3 is built from 12 residues.

The V gene is TRBV5-4, the J gene TRBJ2-3, with D possibly matching TRBD2 (6 bases). Germline values: CDR1 SGHNT, CDR2 YYREEE (reference sequence). Trimming took off 1 base at V and 2 bases at J, with 11 bases between the two ends. The CDR3 totals 15 residues. The CDR3, as DNA: TGTGCCAGCAGCTTGACTAGCAGTACCACAGATACGCAGTATTTT. It encodes CASSLTSSTTDTQYF.

This clone has a handful of counts. This chain connects TRBV11-2 to TRBJ1-1; D is unclear. The germline V gene encodes CDR1 SGHAT and CDR2 FQNNGV. This CDR3 comprises 15 residues. The V gene lost 1 base and the J gene lost 6 bases, with 15 bases spanning the gap. The chain's CDR3 is CASSLVTGARAEAFF. The DNA for the CDR3 is TGTGCCAGCAGCTTAGTCACGGGTGCGAGGGCTGAAGCTTTCTTT.

V gene TRBV11-3 combines with J gene TRBJ2-3, with D uncertain. The germline gives CDR1 SGHNT, CDR2 YENEEA. The CDR3 is 14 amino acids. The V end lost 2 bases, the J end lost 1 base, and 7 bases lay between the germline ends. The DNA for the CDR3 is TGTGCCAGCAGCTTAAGCTTTGGCACAGATACGCAGTATTTT. It translates to CASSLSFGTDTQYF.

This chain joins TRBV25-1 and TRBJ1-4; D perhaps matches TRBD1 (6 bases). Trimming left V 6 bases short and J 5 bases short, with 10 bases between. CDR1 and CDR2 (germline): MGHDK, SYGVNS. This CDR3 comprises 13 residues. The CDR3 sequence is CASRQGRNEKLFF. CDR3 coding DNA: TGTGCCAGCAGACAGGGACGGAATGAAAAACTGTTTTTT.

The chain recombines TRBV7-9 with TRBJ1-2; TRBD1 aligns across 8 bases. J lost 10 bases, V lost 5 bases, and 15 bases had no gene match. CDR3 size: 15 residues. The germline gives CDR1 SEHNR, CDR2 FQNEAQ (reference sequence). The CDR3 nucleotides are TGTGCCAGCAGCGCCATGCAGGGGGCGAGGAGTCCCTACACCTTC. This sequence encodes CASSAMQGARSPYTF.

CDR3 protein: CASSGTGSISSGNTIYF. CDR3 bases: TGTGCCAGCAGTGGGACAGGTTCAATAAGCTCTGGAAACACCATATATTTT. The chain has TRBV6-1 and TRBJ1-3; TRBD1 aligns across 7 bases. After removal of 4 bases from V and 0 bases from J, the junction contained 9 bases not matched to a gene. The CDR3 loop spans 17 amino acids. Germline V lookup: CDR1 MNHNS, CDR2 SASEGT.

The rearrangement joins TRBV2 to TRBJ1-2; 9 bases match TRBD1. CDR1 and CDR2 from the germline V gene are SNHLY and FYNNEI. The CDR3 contains 15 residues. V lost 6 bases, J lost 4 bases, and 9 bases stayed unmatched. CDR3 amino acids: CASRESGQGRYGYTF. CDR3 DNA: TGTGCCAGCAGGGAGTCGGGACAGGGTCGCTATGGCTACACCTTC.

V gene TRBV7-9 combines with J gene TRBJ1-4; D perhaps matches TRBD1 (6 bases). The length of the CDR3 is 15 residues. Germline V CDR1 and CDR2: SEHNR, FQNEAQ (reference sequence). Trimming cost V 5 bases and J 3 bases, with 13 bases left between them. Written as DNA, the CDR3 is TGTGCCAGCAGCCCCTTCAGGGGATCTAATGAAAAACTGTTTTTT. Protein: CASSPFRGSNEKLFF.

This clone was counted only a few times. The chain combines TRBV6-5 with TRBJ1-1; 8 bases are shared with TRBD1. This CDR3 has 15 residues. Germline trimming cut 6 bases from V and 0 bases from J; bases unmatched to any gene: 6. Germline CDR1 MNHEY, CDR2 SVGAGI. The CDR3 nucleotides are TGTGCCAGCAGGGCCGGACAGGGTTTGAACACTGAAGCTTTCTTT. This gives the protein CASRAGQGLNTEAFF.

This chain joins TRBV3-1 (or the pseudogene TRBV3-2) and TRBJ2-1, with 9 bases that match TRBD2. The CDR3 contains 15 residues. From germline, CDR1 is LGHDT and CDR2 YNNKEL (reference sequence). J gave up 8 bases and V 7 bases, and 12 bases lay outside the gene matches. CDR3 sequence: CASINLAGESHEQFF. The CDR3 region has the DNA TGTGCCAGCATCAACTTAGCGGGGGAGAGTCATGAGCAGTTCTTC.

J is TRBJ2-7 and V is TRBV11-3; 8 nucleotides agree with TRBD2. CDR1 is SGHNT and CDR2 is YENEEA in the germline V gene. This CDR3 has 19 amino acids. V trimming: 3 bases; J trimming: 0 bases; junction bases outside the gene matches: 16. The CDR3 here is CASSLGVAWRGDHSYEQYV. The CDR3 DNA reads as TGTGCCAGCAGCTTGGGGGTGGCGTGGCGGGGGGACCACTCCTACGAGCAGTACGTC.

The chain uses TRBV6-4 and TRBJ1-2; 8 bases are a match to TRBD1. CDR3 length equals 13 residues. V lost 0 bases, J lost 10 bases, and 4 bases stayed unmatched. Germline CDR1 is MRHNA and CDR2 is SNTAGT. CDR3: CASSDSWTGSYTF. The CDR3 DNA reads as TGTGCCAGCAGTGACTCGTGGACAGGGTCCTACACCTTC.

This rearrangement joins TRBV12-3 or TRBV12-4 to TRBJ1-4; D is ambiguous. This CDR3 comprises 12 residues. Trimming shortened V by 2 bases and J by 7 bases, and 5 bases separated the two germline ends. The CDR3 bases are TGTGCCAGCAGTTTATGGAGTGAAAAACTGTTTTTT. The encoded protein is CASSLWSEKLFF.

The rearrangement joins TRBV7-9 to TRBJ2-7, with D unclear. From germline, CDR1 is SEHNR and CDR2 FQNEAQ (reference sequence). V shed 4 bases and J shed 3 bases, with 7 bases lying between them. The CDR3 covers 12 residues. The CDR3 region has the DNA TGTGCCAGCAGCTCGATCGGCTACGAGCAGTACTTC. Protein sequence: CASSSIGYEQYF.

This chain uses TRBV19 with TRBJ1-1, with D uncertain. This CDR3 is 16 amino acids long. Between the trimmed V and J ends, which lost 2 bases and 1 base, there was a span of 14 bases. CDR1 is LNHDA, CDR2 SQIVND, per germline (reference sequence). The CDR3 region has the DNA TGTGCCAGTAGTATAACAACGCCTCGGGGGAACACTGAAGCTTTCTTT. Residues: CASSITTPRGNTEAFF.

This sequence joins TRBV3-1 (or the pseudogene TRBV3-2) and TRBJ1-2; TRBD1 matches at 12 bases. CDR1 and CDR2 (germline): LGHDT, YNNKEL (reference sequence). The J segment lost 0 bases and the V segment lost 0 bases, leaving 5 bases of the junction unmatched. CDR3 length: 18 residues. CDR3 sequence (DNA): TGTGCCAGCAGCCAAGAGCCGGGACAGGGGGCCTCTAACTATGGCTACACCTTC. Protein sequence: CASSQEPGQGASNYGYTF.

This rearrangement joins TRBV19 to TRBJ2-6, with TRBD1 as a possible D gene (5 bases). Looked up from germline, CDR1 is LNHDA and CDR2 is SQIVND (reference sequence). V was clipped by 7 bases and J by 7 bases, with 17 bases between them. This CDR3 comprises 15 residues. The CDR3 spells CASMPGQVEANVLTF. The CDR3 DNA sequence: TGTGCCAGTATGCCAGGGCAGGTCGAAGCCAACGTCCTGACTTTC.

About this clone: This CDR3 is also generated by other DNA sequences in the sample. This rearrangement joins TRBV6-5 to TRBJ1-1; TRBD1 is a possible D gene (6 bases). Trimming took off 5 bases at V and 5 bases at J, with 15 bases between the two ends. The CDR3 length is 14 residues. Germline CDR1 MNHEY, CDR2 SVGAGI. This chain's CDR3 is CASSPQGRVTEAFF. In DNA, the CDR3 is TGTGCCAGCAGTCCCCAGGGGAGGGTAACTGAAGCTTTCTTT.

There are a few counts of this clone. The gene calls are TRBV5-6 and TRBJ1-6, with 8 bases aligning to TRBD1. Germline V gene sequence: CDR1 SGHDT, CDR2 YYEEEE. V lost 2 bases to trimming and J lost 10 bases; unmatched junction nucleotides: 5. This CDR3 spans 14 amino acids. The CDR3 nucleotides read TGTGCCAGCAGCTTTGTTACAGGGGGATCACCCCTCCACTTT. Its protein product is CASSFVTGGSPLHF.